Below, 21 T cell receptor beta chains from the same sample are listed, as sequenced in a study of shared clonotypes between healthy human individuals. The method was immunoSEQ multiplex PCR; TCRdb's version includes in-frame clones alone and lacks a portion of them. The sample records a few million clones, approximately 92% being singletons. The sequenced material came from naive CD4+ T cells sorted from blood. As for subset: CD45RA+ positively selected. The receptor source for this set is a man between 18 and 35 years old in good health.

The chain has TRBV9 and TRBJ2-6, with D uncertain. Germline V CDR1 and CDR2: SGDLS, YYNGEE. This CDR3 comprises 15 residues. The V and J ends lost 3 bases and 0 bases respectively, with 7 bases between them. The CDR3 protein is CASSDLGSGANVLTF. The CDR3 nucleotides read TGTGCCAGCAGCGACCTAGGCTCTGGGGCCAACGTCCTGACTTTC.

The rearrangement uses TRBV2 and TRBJ1-1, with D hard to call. V dropped 8 bases and J dropped 1 base, with 8 bases sitting between them. The V gene's germline CDR1 is SNHLY and CDR2 FYNNEI. The CDR3 is 12 amino acids. CDR3 loop: CASVEQNTEAFF. The CDR3 bases are TGTGCCAGCGTTGAGCAGAACACTGAAGCTTTCTTT.

V usage is TRBV7-8 and J usage is TRBJ2-7; D gene unclear. The CDR3 loop spans 14 amino acids. Germline CDR1 SGHVS, CDR2 FQNEAQ. Trimming cost V 5 bases and J 2 bases, with 13 bases left between them. This chain's CDR3 is CASSLRTNTYEQYF. CDR3 bases: TGTGCCAGCAGCCTCCGGACGAATACCTACGAGCAGTACTTC. The complete variable domain, with remaining parts taken from reference TRBV7-8 and TRBJ2-7, reads GAGVSQSPRYKVAKRGQDVALRCDPISGHVSLFWYQQALGQGPEFLTYFQNEAQLDKSGLPSDRFFAERPEGSVSTLKIQRTQQEDSAVYLCASSLRTNTYEQYFGPGTRLTVT.

The genes are TRBV19 and TRBJ1-5; D not certain. From germline, CDR1 is LNHDA and CDR2 SQIVND (reference sequence). CDR3 length: 13 amino acids. The V and J ends lost 10 bases and 1 base respectively, with 11 bases between them. The CDR3 reads CATGVRSNQPQHF. Here the CDR3 DNA reads TGTGCCACCGGAGTCCGCAGCAATCAGCCCCAGCATTTT.

The chain couples TRBV15 to TRBJ2-7; D is perhaps TRBD1 (6 bases). Trimming took 0 bases from V and 4 from J, leaving 13 bases between them. Germline V gene sequence: CDR1 LNHNV, CDR2 YYDKDF (reference sequence). This CDR3 spans 15 amino acids. CDR3 residues: CATSREPRGEYEQYF. CDR3 sequence (DNA): TGTGCCACCAGCAGAGAGCCCAGGGGTGAATACGAGCAGTACTTC.

The CDR3 bases are TGTGCCAGCAGCTCCGGACAGGGATGGGTTAATCAGCCCCAGCATTTT. Translation gives CASSSGQGWVNQPQHF. The rearrangement links TRBV7-6 to TRBJ1-5; TRBD1 matches at 8 bases. This CDR3 comprises 16 residues. After removal of 4 bases from V and 4 bases from J, the junction contained 9 bases not matched to a gene. CDR1 is SGHVS, CDR2 FNYEAQ, per germline.

The chain joins TRBV9 to TRBJ2-2; D not resolved. The CDR3 is 14 residues long. Germline-derived CDR1 and CDR2 are SGDLS and YYNGEE. V lost 2 bases, J lost 6 bases, and 11 bases lay in between. Here the CDR3 DNA reads TGTGCCAGCAGCGTTCCGCCGCTGGCCGGGGAGCTGTTTTTT. Translated: CASSVPPLAGELFF.

The CDR3 protein is CASSQAPLSPAGGDYEQYF. The CDR3, as DNA: TGTGCCAGCAGCCAAGCACCCCTCTCTCCAGCGGGGGGTGACTACGAGCAGTACTTC. This chain connects TRBV4-2 to TRBJ2-7, with 9 bases matching TRBD2. Germline lookup yields CDR1 LGHNA and CDR2 YNFKEQ. The length of the CDR3 is 19 residues. V lost 1 base and J lost 3; bases outside the gene matches: 16.

This chain joins TRBV27 and TRBJ2-1; D is possibly TRBD1 (5 bases). Germline V gene lookup returns CDR1 MNHEY and CDR2 SMNVEV (reference sequence). V was clipped by 3 bases and J by 8 bases, with 17 bases between them. The CDR3 covers 15 residues. As DNA, the CDR3 is TGTGCCAGCAGTTTTTCTGGACAAACTCGGCATGAGCAGTTCTTC. It translates to CASSFSGQTRHEQFF.

The chain links TRBV7-9 to TRBJ2-1; D may be TRBD2 (5 bases). This CDR3 is 13 amino acids long. The V and J ends lost 1 base and 10 bases respectively, with 11 bases between them. Germline V gene lookup returns CDR1 SEHNR and CDR2 FQNEAQ (reference sequence). The CDR3 spells CASSLGGEREQFF. The DNA for the CDR3 is TGTGCCAGCAGCTTAGGAGGAGAGCGGGAGCAGTTCTTC.

This clone was recorded once. The chain carries TRBV29-1 and TRBJ1-1; D uncertain. V dropped 4 bases and J dropped 1 base, with 10 bases sitting between them. Germline V gene sequence: CDR1 SQVTM, CDR2 ANQGSEA. CDR3 length: 13 amino acids. As DNA, the CDR3 is TGCAGCGTTGCCCTATGGGAGAACACTGAAGCTTTCTTT. Its protein is CSVALWENTEAFF.

This chain links TRBV28 with TRBJ2-7; 8 bases match TRBD1. CDR3 size: 14 residues. CDR1 is MDHEN, CDR2 SYDVKM, per germline. V lost 4 bases, J lost 12 bases, and 14 bases stayed unmatched. CDR3 loop: CASSSLGQVFKPYF. CDR3 bases: TGTGCCAGCAGTTCCTTGGGACAGGTCTTTAAACCGTACTTC.

This chain joins TRBV5-1 and TRBJ2-2; D unclear. This CDR3 is built from 16 residues. V was cut by 3 bases and J by 6 bases, with 18 bases left in between. Germline CDR1 SGHRS, CDR2 YFSETQ. Here the CDR3 reads CASSSGPKIVAGELFF. CDR3 bases: TGCGCCAGCAGCTCCGGACCTAAAATTGTGGCCGGGGAGCTGTTTTTT.

The chain carries TRBV6-1 and TRBJ1-6; no clear D gene. This CDR3 is 16 amino acids long. Trimming stripped 0 bases from V and 4 bases from J, with 10 bases between. The germline V gene encodes CDR1 MNHNS and CDR2 SASEGT. The DNA for the CDR3 is TGTGCCAGCAGTGAAGCGCTACAGTCGTATAATTCACCCCTCCACTTT. This gives the protein CASSEALQSYNSPLHF.

The chain couples TRBV5-4 to TRBJ2-3, with 9 bases identical to TRBD1. V shed 3 bases, J shed 4 bases, and the junction held 3 bases outside the gene matches. The V gene's germline CDR1 is SGHNT and CDR2 YYREEE (reference sequence). CDR3 size: 14 residues. The CDR3 is CASSSGTGSDTQYF. The DNA for the CDR3 is TGTGCCAGCAGCTCCGGGACAGGGTCAGATACGCAGTATTTT.

The chain employs TRBV6-6 and TRBJ2-7; D not certain. Germline values: CDR1 MNHNY, CDR2 SVGAGI (reference sequence). This CDR3 comprises 13 residues. V was shortened by 0 bases and J by 6 bases, with 9 bases between the two germline ends. The CDR3 DNA follows: TGTGCCAGCAGTTACTCCAGAGTTAGCGAGCAGTACTTC. Translated: CASSYSRVSEQYF.

This clone came up a few times. This chain connects TRBV11-3 to TRBJ1-1, with no clear D. CDR3 size: 13 residues. Germline V gene data show CDR1 as SGHNT and CDR2 as YENEEA. With 3 bases removed from V and 4 bases from J, the gap between germline ends came to 9 bases. CDR3 in amino acids: CASSFGQSTEAFF. CDR3 sequence (DNA): TGTGCCAGCAGCTTTGGGCAGAGCACTGAAGCTTTCTTT.

This chain uses TRBV19 with TRBJ1-2; a possible D gene is TRBD1 (6 bases). Germline CDR1 and CDR2: LNHDA and SQIVND (reference sequence). This CDR3 is 14 amino acids long. Trimming took 2 bases from V and 4 from J, leaving 11 bases between them. CDR3 in amino acids: CASSIRQGIYGYTF. As DNA, the CDR3 is TGTGCCAGTAGTATAAGGCAGGGGATCTATGGCTACACCTTC. Full variable domain (rest looked up from reference TRBV19 and TRBJ1-2): DGGITQSPKYLFRKEGQNVTLSCEQNLNHDAMYWYRQDPGQGLRLIYYSQIVNDFQKGDIAEGYSVSREKKESFPLTVTSAQKNPTAFYLCASSIRQGIYGYTFGSGTRLTVV.

The genes are TRBV30 and TRBJ1-1; TRBD1 aligns across 7 bases. This CDR3 is 17 amino acids long. Losses at the gene ends were 0 bases for V and 4 bases for J; bases not matched to a gene: 14. The germline CDR1 and CDR2 sequences are GTSNPN and SVGIG (reference sequence). This CDR3 reads CAWSVRRGWNPATEAFF. Here the CDR3 DNA reads TGTGCCTGGAGTGTACGCAGGGGGTGGAATCCCGCCACTGAAGCTTTCTTT. The full variable domain, rest sourced from reference TRBV30 and TRBJ1-1, is SQTIHQWPATLVQPVGSPLSLECTVEGTSNPNLYWYRQAAGRGLQLLFYSVGIGQISSEVPQNLSASRPQDRQFILSSKKLLLSDSGFYLCAWSVRRGWNPATEAFFGQGTRLTVV.

The chain employs TRBV5-4 and TRBJ2-2; weak D call: TRBD1 (6 bases). The CDR3 runs to 14 residues. Trimming took off 7 bases at V and 2 bases at J, with 12 bases between the two ends. Germline CDR1 SGHNT, CDR2 YYREEE (reference sequence). In DNA form, the CDR3 reads TGTGCCAGCCGGACAGAGATCAACACCGGGGAGCTGTTTTTT. It is translated as CASRTEINTGELFF.

A word on this clone: Other DNA sequences of this sample code for an identical CDR3. This chain connects TRBV5-1 to TRBJ1-5; D gene ambiguous. CDR3 length equals 13 residues. V was shortened by 4 bases and J by 6 bases, with 11 bases between the two germline ends. Looked up from germline, CDR1 is SGHRS and CDR2 is YFSETQ. CDR3 in amino acids: CASSPGGGQPQHF. The CDR3 DNA reads TGCGCCAGCAGCCCAGGAGGAGGTCAGCCCCAGCATTTT.